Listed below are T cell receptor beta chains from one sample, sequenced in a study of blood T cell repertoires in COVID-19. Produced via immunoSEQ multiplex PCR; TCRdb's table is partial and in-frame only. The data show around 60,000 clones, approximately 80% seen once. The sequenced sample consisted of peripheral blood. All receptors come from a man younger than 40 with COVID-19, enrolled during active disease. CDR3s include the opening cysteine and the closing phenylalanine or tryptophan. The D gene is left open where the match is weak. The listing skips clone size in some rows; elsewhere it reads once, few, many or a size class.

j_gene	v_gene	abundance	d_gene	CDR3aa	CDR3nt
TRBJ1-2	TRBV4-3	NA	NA	CASSQSGDTVYGYTF	TGCGCCAGCAGCCAATCCGGGGACACGGTTTATGGCTACACCTTC
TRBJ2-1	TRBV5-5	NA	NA	CASSLSLQTYNEQFF	TGTGCCAGCAGCTTGAGTTTACAGACGTACAATGAGCAGTTCTTC
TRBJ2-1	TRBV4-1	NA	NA	CASSRSGANEQFF	TGCGCCAGCAGCCGTTCGGGAGCGAATGAGCAGTTCTTC
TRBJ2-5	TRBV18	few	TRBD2	CASSPISGAYQETQYF	TGTGCCAGCTCACCAATTAGCGGGGCGTACCAAGAGACCCAGTACTTC
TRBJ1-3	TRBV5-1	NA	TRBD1	CASSDRGLGNTIYF	TGCGCCAGCAGCGACAGGGGGCTCGGAAACACCATATATTTT
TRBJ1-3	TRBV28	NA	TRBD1	CASNHRDSSGNTIYF	TGTGCCAGCAACCACCGGGACAGCTCTGGAAACACCATATATTTT
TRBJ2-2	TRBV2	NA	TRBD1	CASSGTGFVGELFF	TGTGCCAGCAGCGGGACAGGGTTCGTCGGGGAGCTGTTTTTT
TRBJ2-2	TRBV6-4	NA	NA	CASSAGRDTGELFF	TGTGCCAGCAGTGCGGGGAGAGATACCGGGGAGCTGTTTTTT
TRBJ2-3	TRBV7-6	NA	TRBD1	CASSLATDRDSADTQYF	TGTGCCAGCAGCTTAGCAACGGACAGGGATAGCGCAGATACGCAGTATTTT
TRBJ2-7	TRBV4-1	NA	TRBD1	CASSHDRGLSYEQYF	TGCGCCAGCAGCCACGACAGGGGGCTCTCCTACGAGCAGTACTTC
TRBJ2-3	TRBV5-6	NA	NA	CASSLGAGVVTDTQYF	TGTGCCAGCAGCTTGGGCGCAGGGGTGGTCACAGATACGCAGTATTTT
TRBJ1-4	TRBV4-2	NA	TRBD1	CASSQTPGQPNEKLFF	TGTGCCAGCAGCCAAACTCCGGGACAGCCAAATGAAAAACTGTTTTTT
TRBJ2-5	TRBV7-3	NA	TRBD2	CASSLSGGPGETQYF	TGTGCCAGCAGCCTTAGCGGGGGGCCGGGTGAGACCCAGTACTTC
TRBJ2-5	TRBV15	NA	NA	CATSRAQGETQYF	TGTGCCACCTCAAGGGCACAGGGTGAGACCCAGTACTTC
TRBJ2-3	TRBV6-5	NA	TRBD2	CASSLAGAGADTQYF	TGTGCCAGTTCGCTAGCGGGAGCTGGCGCAGATACGCAGTATTTT
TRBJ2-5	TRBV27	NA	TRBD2	CASMDSGRSAETQYF	TGTGCCAGCATGGACAGCGGGAGAAGTGCAGAGACCCAGTACTTC
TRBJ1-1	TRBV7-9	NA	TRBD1	CASSHSGQGRTAEAFF	TGTGCCAGCAGCCATTCGGGACAGGGAAGGACCGCTGAAGCTTTCTTT
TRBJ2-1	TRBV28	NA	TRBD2	CASSPGGSSYNEQFF	TGTGCCAGCAGTCCCGGGGGGAGCTCCTACAATGAGCAGTTCTTC
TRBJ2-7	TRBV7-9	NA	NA	CASAGRRTAYEQYF	TGTGCCAGCGCCGGGAGGAGGACAGCCTACGAGCAGTACTTC
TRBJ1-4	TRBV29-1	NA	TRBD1	CSASGQGSTNEKLFF	TGCAGCGCCTCGGGACAGGGGTCAACTAATGAAAAACTGTTTTTT
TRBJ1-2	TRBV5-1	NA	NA	CASSGSQGANYGYTF	TGCGCCAGCAGCGGGTCCCAAGGAGCTAACTATGGCTACACCTTC
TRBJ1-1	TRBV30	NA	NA	CAWSANGGISLGAFF	TGTGCCTGGAGTGCAAATGGCGGTATTAGCCTTGGGGCTTTCTTT
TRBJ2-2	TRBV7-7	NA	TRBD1	CASSRTIDRGNTGELFF	TGTGCTAGCAGCCGTACCATCGACAGGGGTAACACCGGGGAGCTGTTTTTT
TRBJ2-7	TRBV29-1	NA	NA	CSVESGTTGYEQYF	TGCAGCGTTGAGTCCGGGACAACCGGTTACGAGCAGTACTTC
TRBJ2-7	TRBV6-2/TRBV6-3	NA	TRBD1	CASSSGTGVWNEQYF	TGTGCCAGCAGCTCCGGGACAGGGGTCTGGAACGAGCAGTACTTC
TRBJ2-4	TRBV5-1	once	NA	CASSLEQAKNIQYF	TGCGCCAGCAGCTTGGAGCAAGCCAAAAACATTCAGTACTTC
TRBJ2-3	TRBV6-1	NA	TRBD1	CASRGQPTQYF	TGTGCCAGTCGGGGACAGCCTACGCAGTATTTT
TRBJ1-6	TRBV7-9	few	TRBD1	CASTPDSGQGRSPLHF	TGTGCCAGCACCCCTGATTCGGGACAGGGGAGATCACCCCTCCACTTT
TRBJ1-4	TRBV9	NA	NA	CASSVLGTRNEKLFF	TGTGCCAGCAGCGTCCTTGGGACAAGGAATGAAAAACTGTTTTTT
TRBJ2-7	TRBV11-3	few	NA	CASSFRQESSYEQYF	TGTGCCAGCAGCTTTCGACAGGAGAGCTCCTACGAGCAGTACTTC
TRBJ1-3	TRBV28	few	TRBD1	CASSSPGGSGNTIYF	TGTGCCAGCAGTTCGCCAGGGGGCTCTGGAAACACCATATATTTT
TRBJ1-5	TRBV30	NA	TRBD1	CAWSVQGAQPQHF	TGTGCCTGGAGTGTACAGGGGGCTCAGCCCCAGCATTTT
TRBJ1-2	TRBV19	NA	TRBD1	CASSKTGQGTLNYGYTF	TGTGCCAGTAGTAAAACGGGACAGGGGACCTTAAACTATGGCTACACCTTC
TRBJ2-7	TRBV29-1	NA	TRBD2	CSVGTDGTSGSYEQYF	TGCAGCGTTGGCACCGATGGGACTAGCGGGAGTTACGAGCAGTACTTC
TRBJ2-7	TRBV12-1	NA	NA	CASSFNRSEQYF	TGTGCCAGCAGCTTTAATAGATCCGAGCAGTACTTC
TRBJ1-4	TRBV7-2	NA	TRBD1	CASSRGKTGGIEKLFF	TGTGCCAGCAGCCGCGGAAAGACAGGGGGCATCGAAAAACTGTTTTTT